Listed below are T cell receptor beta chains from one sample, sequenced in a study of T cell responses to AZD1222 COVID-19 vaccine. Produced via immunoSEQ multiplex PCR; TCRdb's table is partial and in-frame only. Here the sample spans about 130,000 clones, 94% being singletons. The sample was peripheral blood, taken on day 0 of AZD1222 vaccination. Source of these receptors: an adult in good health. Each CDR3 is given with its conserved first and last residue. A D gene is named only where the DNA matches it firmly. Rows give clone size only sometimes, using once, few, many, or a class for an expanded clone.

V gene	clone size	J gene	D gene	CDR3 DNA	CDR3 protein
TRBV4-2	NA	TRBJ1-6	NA	TGTGCCAGCAGCCAAGAGGGCAGCTTAGCGTCACCCCTCCACTTT	CASSQEGSLASPLHF
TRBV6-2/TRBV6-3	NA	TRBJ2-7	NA	TGTGCCAGCAGTTACGGCCCTTCCCTCGAGCAGTACTTC	CASSYGPSLEQYF
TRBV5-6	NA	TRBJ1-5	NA	TGTGCCAGCAGCTTGGCGGGAGGGAGCAATCAGCCCCAGCATTTT	CASSLAGGSNQPQHF
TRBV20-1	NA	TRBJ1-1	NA	TGCAGTGCTAGTGAGGCAGTTTACACTGAAGCTTTCTTT	CSASEAVYTEAFF
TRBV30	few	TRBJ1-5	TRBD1	TGTGCCTGGACGACAGGGCGAAATCAGCCCCAGCATTTT	CAWTTGRNQPQHF
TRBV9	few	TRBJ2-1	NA	TGTGCCAGCAGCACAACGCCTAGCGTGAGCTCCTACAATGAGCAGTTCTTC	CASSTTPSVSSYNEQFF
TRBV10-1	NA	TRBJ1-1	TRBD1	TGCGCCAGCAGTGAGAGGGGGCTAGGTACTGAAGCTTTCTTT	CASSERGLGTEAFF
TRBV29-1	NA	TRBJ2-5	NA	TGCAGCGTTGTGGACGGACAAGAGACCCAGTACTTC	CSVVDGQETQYF
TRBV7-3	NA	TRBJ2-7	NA	TGTGCCAGCAGCCCCCGTGGGCTGTTGGAGCAGTACTTC	CASSPRGLLEQYF
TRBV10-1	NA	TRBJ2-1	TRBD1	TGCGCCAGCAGCAAGGGACAGTTCCTTTCAGTCAATGAGCAGTTCTTC	CASSKGQFLSVNEQFF
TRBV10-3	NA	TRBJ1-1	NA	TGTGCCATCAGTCTGACGGGGAACACTGAAGCTTTCTTT	CAISLTGNTEAFF
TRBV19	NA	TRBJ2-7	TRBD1	TGTGCCAGTAGTATAGAGGGACAGAGCTCCTACGAGCAGTACTTC	CASSIEGQSSYEQYF
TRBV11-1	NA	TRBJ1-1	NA	TGTGCCAGCGACCTAACAGGGAAAACTGAAGCTTTCTTT	CASDLTGKTEAFF
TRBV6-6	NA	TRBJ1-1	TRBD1	TGTGCCAGCAGTCCTAGACAGGGCGACACTGAAGCTTTCTTT	CASSPRQGDTEAFF
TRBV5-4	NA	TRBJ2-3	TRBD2	TGTGCCAGCAGCTTTGCGGGACTAGCGGGAGGGCCGGATACGCAGTATTTT	CASSFAGLAGGPDTQYF
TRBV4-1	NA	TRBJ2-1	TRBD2	TGCGCCAGCAGCCAAGAATTTAGCGGGACCTACAATGAGCAGTTCTTC	CASSQEFSGTYNEQFF
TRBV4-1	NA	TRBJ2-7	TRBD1	TGCGCCAGCAGCCAAGGCTCCCCGGGACAGGGGTCCTACGAGCAGTACTTC	CASSQGSPGQGSYEQYF
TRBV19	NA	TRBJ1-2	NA	TGTGCCAGTAGTATAGATCTGAATCTGGCGGGGCGGAACCACCGGGGCTACACCTTC	CASSIDLNLAGRNHRGYTF
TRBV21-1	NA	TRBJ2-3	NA	TGTGCCAGCAGCAATTACTCTCCTACAGGGACAGATACGCAGTATTTT	CASSNYSPTGTDTQYF
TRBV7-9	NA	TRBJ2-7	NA	TGTGCCAGCAGCTTAGAAGTAGGGGCTGGCCACGAGCAGTACTTC	CASSLEVGAGHEQYF
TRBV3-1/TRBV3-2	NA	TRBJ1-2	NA	TGTGCCAGCAGCCGTGGACGGACCCTCAATGGCTACACCTTC	CASSRGRTLNGYTF
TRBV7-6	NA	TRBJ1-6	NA	TGTGCCAGCAGCTTAAGTTCGGGGGCGAATTCACCCCTCCACTTT	CASSLSSGANSPLHF
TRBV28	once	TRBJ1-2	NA	TGTGCCAGCAGTCCAGGACAGCTAAACTATGGCTACACCTTC	CASSPGQLNYGYTF
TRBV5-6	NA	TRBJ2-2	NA	TGTGCCAGCAGCTTGGTGGCCTTCGCGGGGAAGAACACCGGGGAGCTGTTTTTT	CASSLVAFAGKNTGELFF
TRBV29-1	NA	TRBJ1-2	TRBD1	TGCAGCGTAGGACAGGACCTTGGCTACACCTTC	CSVGQDLGYTF
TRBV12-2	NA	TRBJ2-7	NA	TGTGCAAGTCGCCATCTAGGACCGGCCTCCTACGAGCAGTACTTC	CASRHLGPASYEQYF
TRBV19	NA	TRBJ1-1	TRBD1	TGTGCCAGTAGGAGACAGGGGACTGAAGCTTTCTTT	CASRRQGTEAFF
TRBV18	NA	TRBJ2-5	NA	TGTGCCAGCTCACCTACGATTGGGAGCGAGACCCAGTACTTC	CASSPTIGSETQYF
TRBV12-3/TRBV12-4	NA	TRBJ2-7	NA	TGTGCCAGCAGGCTTGGGGCCTCCTACGAGCAGTACTTC	CASRLGASYEQYF
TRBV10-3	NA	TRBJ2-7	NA	TGTGCCATCAGTGACGGGGCGGGCGAGCAGTACTTC	CAISDGAGEQYF
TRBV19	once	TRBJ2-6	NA	TGTGCCAGTAGTCCCTCTCGGTACAGGGCCGAGTTCTCTGGGGCCAACGTCCTGACTTTC	CASSPSRYRAEFSGANVLTF
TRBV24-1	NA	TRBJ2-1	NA	TGTGCCACCAGTGACTCATCGGACTACAATGAGCAGTTCTTC	CATSDSSDYNEQFF
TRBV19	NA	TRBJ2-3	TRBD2	TGTGCCAGTAGTACTGGACTAGAGGCAGATACGCAGTATTTT	CASSTGLEADTQYF
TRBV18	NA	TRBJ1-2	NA	TGTGCCAGCTCCCCCGAGACCAGCTATGGCTACACCTTC	CASSPETSYGYTF
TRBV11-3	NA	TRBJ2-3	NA	TGTGCCAGCAGCTTAGCGCATCCCACAGATACGCAGTATTTT	CASSLAHPTDTQYF
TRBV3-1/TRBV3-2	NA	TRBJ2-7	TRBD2	TGTGCCAGCAGCCAAGATCTGCAAGCGGGAGCCTACGAGCAGTACTTC	CASSQDLQAGAYEQYF
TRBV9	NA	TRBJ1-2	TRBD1	TGTGCCAGCAGCGCCTCCGGACAGGGCTACTATGGCTACACCTTC	CASSASGQGYYGYTF
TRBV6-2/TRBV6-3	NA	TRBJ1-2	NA	TGTGCCAGCAGTTACTTGGAACGGATCTATGGCTACACCTTC	CASSYLERIYGYTF
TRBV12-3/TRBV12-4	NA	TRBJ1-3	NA	TGTGCCACCGTGGGGGTCTCTGGAAACACCATATATTTT	CATVGVSGNTIYF
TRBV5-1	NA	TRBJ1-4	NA	TGCGCCAGCAGCCGAACAGACAGGCCTGCAACTAATGAAAAACTGTTTTTT	CASSRTDRPATNEKLFF
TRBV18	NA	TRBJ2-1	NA	TGTGCCAGCTCAGTGAAACCCCCCCAGGGACTGACTAACAATGAGCAGTTCTTC	CASSVKPPQGLTNNEQFF
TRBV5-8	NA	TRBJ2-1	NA	TGTGCCAGCAGCTCAATCCGGGGGAGAACCTCCTACAATGAGCAGTTCTTC	CASSSIRGRTSYNEQFF
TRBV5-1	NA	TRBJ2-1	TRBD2	TGCGCCAGCAGGCCGAGACTAGCTGGTAACAATGAGCAGTTCTTC	CASRPRLAGNNEQFF
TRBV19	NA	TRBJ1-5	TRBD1	TGTGCCAGTAGTATAGGTGGACAGGGCTCGCAGCCCCAGCATTTT	CASSIGGQGSQPQHF
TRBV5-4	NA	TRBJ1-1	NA	TGTGCCAGCAGCTTGGGACTCACTGAAGCTTTCTTT	CASSLGLTEAFF
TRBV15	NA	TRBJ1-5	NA	TGTGCCACCAGCAGAGGGGCAGGGGACCCCAATCAGCCCCAGCATTTT	CATSRGAGDPNQPQHF
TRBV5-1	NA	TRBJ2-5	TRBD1	TGCGCCAGCAGCCGCCGGCAGGGGGAACAAGAGACCCAGTACTTC	CASSRRQGEQETQYF
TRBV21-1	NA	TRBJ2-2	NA	TGTGCCACCCTACCTCGACAGGGGAACACCGGGGAGCTGTTTTTT	CATLPRQGNTGELFF
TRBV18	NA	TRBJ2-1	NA	TGTGCCAGCTCACCTTCACAAGAGCAGTTCTTC	CASSPSQEQFF
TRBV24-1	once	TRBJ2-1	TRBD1	TGTGCCACCAGTGGAGAGTTGGGACAGGGCGTTAAAAATGAGCAGTTCTTC	CATSGELGQGVKNEQFF
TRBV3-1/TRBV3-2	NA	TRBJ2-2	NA	TGTGCCAGCAGCTCCATCGGCGGTGCGAACACCGGGGAGCTGTTTTTT	CASSSIGGANTGELFF
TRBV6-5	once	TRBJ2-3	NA	TGTGCCAGCAGTTACTCCGGCATTAGCACAGATACGCAGTATTTT	CASSYSGISTDTQYF
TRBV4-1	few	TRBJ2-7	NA	TGCGCCAGCAGCCAAGCCCCATTACGTGGGAGCGACGAGCAGTACTTC	CASSQAPLRGSDEQYF
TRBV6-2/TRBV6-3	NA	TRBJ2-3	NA	TGTGCCAGCAGTTATGGAACGGGAACCCCCACAGATACGCAGTATTTT	CASSYGTGTPTDTQYF